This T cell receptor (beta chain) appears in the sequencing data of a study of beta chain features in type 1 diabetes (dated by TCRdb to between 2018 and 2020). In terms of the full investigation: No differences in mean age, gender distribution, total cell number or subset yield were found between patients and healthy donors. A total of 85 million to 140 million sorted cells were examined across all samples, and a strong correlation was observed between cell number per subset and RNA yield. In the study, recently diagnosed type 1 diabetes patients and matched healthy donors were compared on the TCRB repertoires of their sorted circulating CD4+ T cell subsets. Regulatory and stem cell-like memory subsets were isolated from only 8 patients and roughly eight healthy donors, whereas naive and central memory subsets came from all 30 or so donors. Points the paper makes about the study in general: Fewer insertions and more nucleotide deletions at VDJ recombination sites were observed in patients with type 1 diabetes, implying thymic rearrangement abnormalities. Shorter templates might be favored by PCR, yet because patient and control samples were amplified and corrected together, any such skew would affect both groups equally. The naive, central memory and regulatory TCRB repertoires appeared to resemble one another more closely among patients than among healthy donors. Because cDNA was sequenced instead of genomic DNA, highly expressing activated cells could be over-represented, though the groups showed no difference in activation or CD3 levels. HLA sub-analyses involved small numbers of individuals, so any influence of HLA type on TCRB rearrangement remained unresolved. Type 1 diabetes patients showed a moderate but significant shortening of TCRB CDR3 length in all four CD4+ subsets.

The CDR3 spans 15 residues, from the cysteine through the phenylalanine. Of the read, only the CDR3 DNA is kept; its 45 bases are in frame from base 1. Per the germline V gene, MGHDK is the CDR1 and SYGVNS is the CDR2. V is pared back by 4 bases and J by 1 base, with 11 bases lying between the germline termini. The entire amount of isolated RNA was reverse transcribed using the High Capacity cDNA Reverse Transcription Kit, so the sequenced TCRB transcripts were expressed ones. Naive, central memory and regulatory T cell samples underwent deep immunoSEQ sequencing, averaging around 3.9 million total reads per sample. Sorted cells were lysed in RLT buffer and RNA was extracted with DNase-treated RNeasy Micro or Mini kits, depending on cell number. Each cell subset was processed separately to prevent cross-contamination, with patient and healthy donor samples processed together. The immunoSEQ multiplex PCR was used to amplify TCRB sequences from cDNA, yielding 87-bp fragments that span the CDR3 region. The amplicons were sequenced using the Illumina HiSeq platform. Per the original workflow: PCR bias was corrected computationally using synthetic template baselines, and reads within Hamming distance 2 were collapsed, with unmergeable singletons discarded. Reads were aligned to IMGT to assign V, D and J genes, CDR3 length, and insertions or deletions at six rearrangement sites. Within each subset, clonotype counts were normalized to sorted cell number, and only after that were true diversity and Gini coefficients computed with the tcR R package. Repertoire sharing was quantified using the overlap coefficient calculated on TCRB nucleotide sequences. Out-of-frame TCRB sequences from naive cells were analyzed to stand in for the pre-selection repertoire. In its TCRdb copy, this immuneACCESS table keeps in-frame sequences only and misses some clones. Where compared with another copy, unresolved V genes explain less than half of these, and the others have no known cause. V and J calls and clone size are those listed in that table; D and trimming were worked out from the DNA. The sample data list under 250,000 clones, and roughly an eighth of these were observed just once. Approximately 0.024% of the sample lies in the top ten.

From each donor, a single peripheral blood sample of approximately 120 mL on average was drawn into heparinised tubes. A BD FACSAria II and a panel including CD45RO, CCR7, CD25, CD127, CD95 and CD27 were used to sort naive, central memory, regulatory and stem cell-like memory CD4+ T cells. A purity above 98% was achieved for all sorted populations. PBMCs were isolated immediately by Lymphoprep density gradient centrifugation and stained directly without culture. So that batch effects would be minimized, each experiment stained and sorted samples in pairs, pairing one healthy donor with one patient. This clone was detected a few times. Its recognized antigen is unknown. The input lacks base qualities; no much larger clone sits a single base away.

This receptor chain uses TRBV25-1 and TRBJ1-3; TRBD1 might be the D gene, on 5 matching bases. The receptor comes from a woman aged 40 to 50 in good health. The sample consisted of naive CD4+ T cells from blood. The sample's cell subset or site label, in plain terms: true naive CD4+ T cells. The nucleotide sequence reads TGTGCCAGCAGTGTGCCAGGGCGGTCTGGAAACACCATATATTTT. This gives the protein CASSVPGRSGNTIYF.